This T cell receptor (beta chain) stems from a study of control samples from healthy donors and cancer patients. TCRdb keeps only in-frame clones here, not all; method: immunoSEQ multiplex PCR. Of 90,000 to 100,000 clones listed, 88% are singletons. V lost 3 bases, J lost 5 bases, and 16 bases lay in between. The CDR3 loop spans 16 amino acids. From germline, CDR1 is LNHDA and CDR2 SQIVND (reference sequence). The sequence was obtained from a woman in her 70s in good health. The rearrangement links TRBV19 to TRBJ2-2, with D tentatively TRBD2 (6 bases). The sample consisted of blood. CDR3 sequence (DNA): TGTGCCAGTAGTATTTTAACGGGAGCTGGGACCGGGGAGCTGTTTTTT. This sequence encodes CASSILTGAGTGELFF.